This is a list of T cell receptor beta chains from one sample in a study of spatial heterogeneity in lung cancer. Each CDR3 protein gets one entry after TCRdb re-called the 5' RACE reads with MiXCR. Here the sample spans approximately 11,000 distinct CDR3 sequences, roughly 3.7% being singletons. The sample here was normal lung tissue next to the tumor, taken at surgery. Every receptor here comes from a male donor with early-stage non-small cell lung cancer. Both conserved end residues are part of each CDR3. The order of the fields is D gene, clone size, J gene, V gene, CDR3 DNA, CDR3 protein. The D gene is left open where the match is weak. The size field is filled for only some rows; it gives once, few, many or a size class.

d_call: -; clone_size: many; j_call: TRBJ2-3; v_call: TRBV27; cdr3_nt: TGTGCCAGCAGTTTATCCGGGGGCAGCAGCACAGATACGCAGTATTTT; cdr3_aa: CASSLSGGSSTDTQYF
d_call: TRBD1; clone_size: many; j_call: TRBJ1-1; v_call: TRBV7-2; cdr3_nt: TGTGCCAGCAGCCCGAACCCACAGGGGCCCACTGAAGCTTTCTTT; cdr3_aa: CASSPNPQGPTEAFF
d_call: -; clone_size: many; j_call: TRBJ2-3; v_call: TRBV7-6; cdr3_nt: TGTGCCAGCAGTTCCCAGGGAGGCACAGATACGCAGTATTTT; cdr3_aa: CASSSQGGTDTQYF
d_call: -; clone_size: many; j_call: TRBJ1-1; v_call: TRBV18; cdr3_nt: TGTGCCAGCTCACCACCCTTGTTTATCACTGAAGCTTTCTTT; cdr3_aa: CASSPPLFITEAFF
d_call: -; clone_size: medium-sized; j_call: TRBJ2-2; v_call: TRBV6-1; cdr3_nt: TGTGCCAGCAACCCCCTCGATGAAGCCGGGGAGCTGTTTTTT; cdr3_aa: CASNPLDEAGELFF
d_call: -; clone_size: many; j_call: TRBJ1-2; v_call: TRBV19; cdr3_nt: TGTGCCAGTAGTATAGTTGGGGCGTCGTCCACCTTC; cdr3_aa: CASSIVGASSTF
d_call: -; clone_size: many; j_call: TRBJ1-3; v_call: TRBV20-1; cdr3_nt: TGCAGTGCTAGATCTGCGACAGAGTTCTATGGAAACACCATATATTTT; cdr3_aa: CSARSATEFYGNTIYF
d_call: -; clone_size: many; j_call: TRBJ2-1; v_call: TRBV27; cdr3_nt: TGTGCCAGTCGTCCAGAGGGCAATGAGCAGTTCTTC; cdr3_aa: CASRPEGNEQFF
d_call: TRBD2; clone_size: many; j_call: TRBJ2-3; v_call: TRBV7-2; cdr3_nt: TGTGCCAGCAGCTTCGGATCGGGAGGGACGCAGTATTTT; cdr3_aa: CASSFGSGGTQYF
d_call: -; clone_size: medium-sized; j_call: TRBJ2-7; v_call: TRBV20-1; cdr3_nt: TGCAGTGCTAGAGATCCGTTCGACAGCTCCTACGAGCAGTACTTC; cdr3_aa: CSARDPFDSSYEQYF
d_call: TRBD1; clone_size: -; j_call: TRBJ2-2; v_call: TRBV7-3; cdr3_nt: TGTGCCAGCAGCTTCGGACAGGTTAACACCGGGGAGCTGTTTTTT; cdr3_aa: CASSFGQVNTGELFF
d_call: -; clone_size: many; j_call: TRBJ2-3; v_call: TRBV28; cdr3_nt: TGTGCCAGCAGTTTGTATAATACGCAGTATTTT; cdr3_aa: CASSLYNTQYF
d_call: -; clone_size: few; j_call: TRBJ2-7; v_call: TRBV6-5; cdr3_nt: TGTGCCAGCAGTTACTCGAGTCCTCGGGGGAGTACGAGTCACGAGCAGTACTTC; cdr3_aa: CASSYSSPRGSTSHEQYF
d_call: TRBD2; clone_size: many; j_call: TRBJ2-3; v_call: TRBV2; cdr3_nt: TGTGCCAGCAGTGAAGCGCGGACTAGCGGGACCGCAGATACGCAGTATTTT; cdr3_aa: CASSEARTSGTADTQYF
d_call: -; clone_size: medium-sized; j_call: TRBJ1-2; v_call: TRBV4-2; cdr3_nt: TGTGCCAGCAGCCAACCGAGCGGAGGTGGATATGGCTACACCTTC; cdr3_aa: CASSQPSGGGYGYTF
d_call: -; clone_size: -; j_call: TRBJ2-3; v_call: TRBV15; cdr3_nt: TGTGCCACCAGCAGAGATCTCGACTCGCGCACAGATACGCAGTATTTT; cdr3_aa: CATSRDLDSRTDTQYF
d_call: -; clone_size: medium-sized; j_call: TRBJ2-3; v_call: TRBV9; cdr3_nt: TGTGCCAGCAGCGTGACGGGGACCACAGATACGCAGTATTTT; cdr3_aa: CASSVTGTTDTQYF
d_call: -; clone_size: many; j_call: TRBJ2-1; v_call: TRBV6-5; cdr3_nt: TGTGCCAGCAGTTATGGGGCTTACAATGAGCAGTTCTTC; cdr3_aa: CASSYGAYNEQFF
d_call: TRBD1; clone_size: -; j_call: TRBJ1-2; v_call: TRBV19; cdr3_nt: TGTGCCAGTAGAACTTACAGGGGAATCTATGGCTACACCTTC; cdr3_aa: CASRTYRGIYGYTF
d_call: -; clone_size: medium-sized; j_call: TRBJ2-7; v_call: TRBV5-6; cdr3_nt: TGTGCCAGCAGCTCCGACCGACTCCAGGGAGATGATTACGAGCAGTACTTC; cdr3_aa: CASSSDRLQGDDYEQYF
d_call: -; clone_size: many; j_call: TRBJ1-2; v_call: TRBV6-2/TRBV6-3; cdr3_nt: TGTGCCAGCAGTTACTCGAGGCCAGGGAAGGATGGCTACACCTTC; cdr3_aa: CASSYSRPGKDGYTF
d_call: -; clone_size: many; j_call: TRBJ2-3; v_call: TRBV7-9; cdr3_nt: TGTGCCAGCAGCTTAAGACAGCAGACTGATACGCAGTATTTT; cdr3_aa: CASSLRQQTDTQYF
d_call: -; clone_size: large; j_call: TRBJ2-7; v_call: TRBV20-1; cdr3_nt: TGCAGTGCCCCCTCCGCGAAGGGAAGCTCCTACGAGCAGTACTTC; cdr3_aa: CSAPSAKGSSYEQYF
d_call: -; clone_size: medium-sized; j_call: TRBJ2-1; v_call: TRBV9; cdr3_nt: TGTGCCAGCAGCCCCGGGGTTTCCAATGAGCAGTTCTTC; cdr3_aa: CASSPGVSNEQFF
d_call: TRBD2; clone_size: -; j_call: TRBJ2-1; v_call: TRBV20-1; cdr3_nt: TGCAGTGCTAGAGATCTAGCGGAGTACAATGAGCAGTTCTTC; cdr3_aa: CSARDLAEYNEQFF
d_call: -; clone_size: many; j_call: TRBJ2-3; v_call: TRBV5-8; cdr3_nt: TGTGCCAGCAGCTTTAATCCGTCGACAGATACGCAGTATTTT; cdr3_aa: CASSFNPSTDTQYF
d_call: TRBD1; clone_size: many; j_call: TRBJ2-7; v_call: TRBV7-9; cdr3_nt: TGTGCCAGCAGCTTGGGACAGGGGGAGAACTACGAGCAGTACTTC; cdr3_aa: CASSLGQGENYEQYF
d_call: -; clone_size: many; j_call: TRBJ2-7; v_call: TRBV7-6; cdr3_nt: TGTGCCAGCAGCTTCAACCTGGGGTACGAGCAGTACTTC; cdr3_aa: CASSFNLGYEQYF
d_call: -; clone_size: -; j_call: TRBJ1-3; v_call: TRBV20-1; cdr3_nt: TGCAGTGCATGTGACATAGGCTCTGGAAACACCATATATTTT; cdr3_aa: CSACDIGSGNTIYF
d_call: TRBD2; clone_size: many; j_call: TRBJ2-1; v_call: TRBV20-1; cdr3_nt: TGCAGTGCTAGGGGCCAGCTAGCGGGTTACAATGAGCAGTTCTTC; cdr3_aa: CSARGQLAGYNEQFF
d_call: -; clone_size: many; j_call: TRBJ2-3; v_call: TRBV20-1; cdr3_nt: TGCAGTGCTAGAGCTCTCGACCCCGAGAAGGGAGATACGCAGTATTTT; cdr3_aa: CSARALDPEKGDTQYF
d_call: -; clone_size: medium-sized; j_call: TRBJ2-7; v_call: TRBV6-5; cdr3_nt: TGTGCCAGCAGTGTCGACAGAAAACAGTACTTC; cdr3_aa: CASSVDRKQYF
d_call: TRBD1; clone_size: medium-sized; j_call: TRBJ2-7; v_call: TRBV3-1; cdr3_nt: TGTGCCAGCAGCCAAACAGGGGGCGAGCAGTACTTC; cdr3_aa: CASSQTGGEQYF
d_call: -; clone_size: many; j_call: TRBJ1-1; v_call: TRBV2; cdr3_nt: TGTGCCAGCATCGGGGGTCCCATGAACACTGAAGCTTTCTTT; cdr3_aa: CASIGGPMNTEAFF
d_call: -; clone_size: medium-sized; j_call: TRBJ2-5; v_call: TRBV5-1; cdr3_nt: TGCGCCAGCAGCTTGTCGGGGGAGACTGTTTCGGTTAGAGAGACCCAGTACTTC; cdr3_aa: CASSLSGETVSVRETQYF
d_call: -; clone_size: many; j_call: TRBJ2-7; v_call: TRBV6-2/TRBV6-3; cdr3_nt: TGTGCCAGCAGCTACGTTATCCACGAGCAGTACTTC; cdr3_aa: CASSYVIHEQYF
d_call: -; clone_size: many; j_call: TRBJ1-1; v_call: TRBV6-2/TRBV6-3; cdr3_nt: TGTGCCAGCAGTACCCCAGGAAAGAACACTGAAGCTTTCTTT; cdr3_aa: CASSTPGKNTEAFF
d_call: TRBD1; clone_size: many; j_call: TRBJ1-1; v_call: TRBV5-1; cdr3_nt: TGCGCCAGCGGGACAGGGTATCCGAACACTGAAGCTTTCTTT; cdr3_aa: CASGTGYPNTEAFF
d_call: TRBD1; clone_size: many; j_call: TRBJ2-7; v_call: TRBV6-5; cdr3_nt: TGTGCCAGCAGTCGGGGACAGGGGGCCTACGAGCAGTACTTC; cdr3_aa: CASSRGQGAYEQYF
d_call: TRBD1; clone_size: few; j_call: TRBJ2-7; v_call: TRBV10-3; cdr3_nt: TGTGCCATCAGTGGTGATACAGGGGGCGAGCAGTACTTC; cdr3_aa: CAISGDTGGEQYF
d_call: -; clone_size: many; j_call: TRBJ1-2; v_call: TRBV7-2; cdr3_nt: TGTGCCAGCAGCTTTACAGGCGACTATGGCTACACCTTC; cdr3_aa: CASSFTGDYGYTF
d_call: -; clone_size: many; j_call: TRBJ2-7; v_call: TRBV6-2/TRBV6-3; cdr3_nt: TGTGCCAGCAGTTACTCCCCCACCGGCGAATCCTACGAGCAGTACTTC; cdr3_aa: CASSYSPTGESYEQYF
d_call: TRBD1; clone_size: many; j_call: TRBJ1-1; v_call: TRBV12-3/TRBV12-4; cdr3_nt: TGTGCCAGCAGATCAGGGGGCAGCAAAGCTTTCTTT; cdr3_aa: CASRSGGSKAFF
d_call: TRBD2; clone_size: -; j_call: TRBJ2-7; v_call: TRBV11-1; cdr3_nt: TGTGCCAGCAGCCTTAGCTCCTCCGGGACTAGCGGCTACTCCTACGAGCAGTACTTC; cdr3_aa: CASSLSSSGTSGYSYEQYF
d_call: TRBD2; clone_size: -; j_call: TRBJ2-5; v_call: TRBV18; cdr3_nt: TGTGCCAGCTCGAAGCGGGATGGAGAGGAGGAGACCCAGTACTTC; cdr3_aa: CASSKRDGEEETQYF
d_call: -; clone_size: many; j_call: TRBJ1-6; v_call: TRBV11-2; cdr3_nt: TGTGCCAGCAGCTTAGGGGCGTACAGCTCCTATAATTCACCCCTCCACTTT; cdr3_aa: CASSLGAYSSYNSPLHF
d_call: -; clone_size: medium-sized; j_call: TRBJ1-1; v_call: TRBV18; cdr3_nt: TGTGCCAGCTCCCCCCAACCTCAGAAAGCTTTCTTT; cdr3_aa: CASSPQPQKAFF
d_call: TRBD2; clone_size: many; j_call: TRBJ2-1; v_call: TRBV11-2; cdr3_nt: TGTGCCAGCAGCACCCGGACTAGCGGGACCTACAATGAGCAGTTCTTC; cdr3_aa: CASSTRTSGTYNEQFF
d_call: -; clone_size: many; j_call: TRBJ2-3; v_call: TRBV3-1; cdr3_nt: TGTGCCAGCAGCCACCGACACTCTGGACGCGATACGCAGTATTTT; cdr3_aa: CASSHRHSGRDTQYF
d_call: -; clone_size: few; j_call: TRBJ1-1; v_call: TRBV29-1; cdr3_nt: TGCAGCGTTGGAAGGGGCCACACTGAAGCTTTCTTT; cdr3_aa: CSVGRGHTEAFF
d_call: -; clone_size: many; j_call: TRBJ1-5; v_call: TRBV12-3/TRBV12-4; cdr3_nt: TGTGCCAGCAGTCCCGGGACCGTGTCAACTCAGCCCCAGCATTTT; cdr3_aa: CASSPGTVSTQPQHF
d_call: TRBD1; clone_size: once; j_call: TRBJ2-1; v_call: TRBV7-2; cdr3_nt: TGTGCCAGCAGCTCCGACAGGGCCTCCTACAATGAGCAGTTATTC; cdr3_aa: CASSSDRASYNEQLF
d_call: -; clone_size: many; j_call: TRBJ2-1; v_call: TRBV24-1; cdr3_nt: TGTGCCACCAGTGATCCCCTAAGCCGGGGAACTCAATACAATGAGCAGTTCTTC; cdr3_aa: CATSDPLSRGTQYNEQFF
d_call: TRBD2; clone_size: -; j_call: TRBJ2-1; v_call: TRBV9; cdr3_nt: TGTGCCAGCAGCCCTCTCCTAGCGGCGTCCTACAATGAGCAGTTCTTC; cdr3_aa: CASSPLLAASYNEQFF
d_call: -; clone_size: many; j_call: TRBJ1-6; v_call: TRBV20-1; cdr3_nt: TGCAGTGCTAGTTCGGGGGAGGGGAATTCACCCCTCCACTTT; cdr3_aa: CSASSGEGNSPLHF
d_call: -; clone_size: many; j_call: TRBJ2-2; v_call: TRBV15; cdr3_nt: TGTGCCACCAGCAAGGTGGACACCGGGGAGCTGTTTTTT; cdr3_aa: CATSKVDTGELFF